One and the same sample provided the 28 T cell receptor beta chains below, sequenced in a study of cytomegalovirus exposure and HLA in healthy donors. PCR employed 60 Vbeta and 13 Jbeta primers. The repertoire was sequenced with immunoSEQ multiplex PCR; TCRdb's copy has only in-frame clones and lacks some. Here the sample spans some 110,000 clones, about 81% being singletons. The specimen was PBMCs. All receptors come from a young man in good health and CMV-seronegative.

The rearrangement links TRBV6-5 to TRBJ1-5; 7 bases agree with TRBD1. V lost 6 bases and J lost 4; bases outside the gene matches: 0. The germline V gene has CDR1 MNHEY and CDR2 SVGAGI. This CDR3 is 12 amino acids long. The CDR3 loop is CASRGQNQPQHF. As DNA, the CDR3 is TGTGCCAGCAGGGGACAGAATCAGCCCCAGCATTTT.

V and J are TRBV4-1 and TRBJ2-7; D not certain. The CDR3 runs to 18 residues. The V end lost 2 bases, the J end lost 0 bases, and 20 bases lay between the germline ends. The germline V gene encodes CDR1 MGHRA and CDR2 YSYEKL. CDR3 in DNA: TGCGCCAGCAGCCAAAGGAGTCGTAGGCGAAGGAGCTCCTACGAGCAGTACTTC. Translating it yields CASSQRSRRRRSSYEQYF.

The rearrangement links TRBV28 to TRBJ2-7; 11 nucleotides align to TRBD1. The trim removed 2 bases at V and 3 bases at J, leaving 3 bases unmatched. The length of the CDR3 is 15 residues. CDR1 is MDHEN, CDR2 SYDVKM, per germline. The CDR3 loop is CASSLGGTGGYEQYF. DNA of the CDR3: TGTGCCAGCAGTTTAGGCGGGACAGGGGGCTACGAGCAGTACTTC.

The chain employs TRBV7-6 and TRBJ2-3; no firm D call. Trimming left V 1 base short and J 4 bases short, with 12 bases between. In germline, CDR1 is SGHVS, CDR2 FNYEAQ. This CDR3 has 15 residues. CDR3 protein: CASSLVAVGPDTQYF. The DNA for the CDR3 is TGTGCCAGCAGCTTAGTGGCCGTGGGCCCAGATACGCAGTATTTT.

The rearrangement uses TRBV27 and TRBJ1-5; TRBD1 agrees at 8 bases. Germline CDR1 MNHEY, CDR2 SMNVEV (reference sequence). V was pared by 4 bases and J by 9 bases, with 8 bases of the junction left unmatched. The CDR3 loop spans 14 amino acids. In nucleotides, the CDR3 is TGTGCCAGCAGTTCCGCCCGGACAGGGACGCCCCAGCATTTT. Translating gives CASSSARTGTPQHF.

The V call is TRBV6-1, the J call TRBJ2-1, with 9 bases matching TRBD2. The CDR3 has 15 amino acids. The germline V gene has CDR1 MNHNS and CDR2 SASEGT. V lost 4 bases and J lost 3; bases outside the gene matches: 4. The CDR3 region is CASSAISGSYNEQFF. CDR3 nucleotide sequence: TGTGCCAGCAGTGCGATTAGCGGGAGCTACAATGAGCAGTTCTTC.

The rearrangement uses TRBV9 and TRBJ2-7, with a possible D match to TRBD1 (6 bases). Germline CDR1 SGDLS, CDR2 YYNGEE. V shed 0 bases and J shed 1 base, with 14 bases lying between them. The CDR3 has 16 residues. CDR3 amino acids: CASSVAVGANSYEQYF. The CDR3 bases are TGTGCCAGCAGCGTAGCAGTGGGGGCCAATTCCTACGAGCAGTACTTC.

The chain links TRBV6-1 to TRBJ1-1; 7 bases align to TRBD1. J gave up 2 bases and V 3 bases, and 6 bases lay outside the gene matches. Germline CDR1 reads MNHNS; CDR2 reads SASEGT. The CDR3 loop spans 15 amino acids. In nucleotides, the CDR3 is TGTGCCAGCAGTGATCAGGGGGAGGTAAACACTGAAGCTTTCTTT. Translating gives CASSDQGEVNTEAFF.

V gene TRBV6-5 combines with J gene TRBJ1-5; 8 nucleotides agree with TRBD1. The CDR3 spans 15 residues. Germline V gene data show CDR1 as MNHEY and CDR2 as SVGAGI. Trimming cost V 0 bases and J 2 bases; bases outside gene matches: 0. The CDR3 DNA reads TGTGCCAGCAGTTACTCGGACAGGGGCAATCAGCCCCAGCATTTT. As protein: CASSYSDRGNQPQHF.

The gene calls are TRBV9 and TRBJ2-5; 7 nucleotides line up with TRBD1. Germline V CDR1 and CDR2: SGDLS, YYNGEE. There are 17 residues in the CDR3. The V segment lost 0 bases and the J segment 0 bases; nucleotides outside the gene matches: 8. The CDR3 here is CASSVDETGSYQETQYF. CDR3 nucleotides: TGTGCCAGCAGCGTAGATGAGACAGGGTCGTACCAAGAGACCCAGTACTTC.

There are a few counts of this clone. The rearrangement uses TRBV4-1 and TRBJ2-7; 10 bases match TRBD2. The V gene's germline CDR1 is MGHRA and CDR2 YSYEKL. V trimming: 0 bases; J trimming: 4 bases; junction bases outside the gene matches: 9. The CDR3 extends over 17 amino acids. The CDR3 reads CASSQDNFSGREYEQYF. Here the CDR3 DNA reads TGCGCCAGCAGCCAAGACAACTTCAGCGGGAGGGAGTACGAGCAGTACTTC.

On this clone itself: At one end, the junction sequence differs from germline, possibly due to a read error. The chain has TRBV28 and TRBJ2-1; D might be TRBD2 (5 bases). Per the germline V gene, CDR1 is MDHEN and CDR2 is SYDVKM. This CDR3 is built from 14 residues. The DNA of the CDR3 is TGTGCCAGCAAAGAGGGAGCTATTTCCAATGGGCAGTTCTTC. Translated: CASKEGAISNGQFF.

V gene TRBV6-4 combines with J gene TRBJ2-3, with 7 bases lining up with TRBD1. The CDR3 covers 14 residues. The trim removed 5 bases at V and 5 bases at J, leaving 7 bases unmatched. Germline V gene lookup returns CDR1 MRHNA and CDR2 SNTAGT. The CDR3 protein is CASSKGQAGDTQYF. In DNA form, the CDR3 reads TGTGCCAGCAGTAAAGGACAGGCGGGAGATACGCAGTATTTT.

The rearrangement joins TRBV4-1 to TRBJ2-7; 8 nucleotides align to TRBD2. Germline CDR1 is MGHRA and CDR2 is YSYEKL. This CDR3 spans 14 amino acids. V lost 8 bases to trimming and J lost 2 bases; unmatched junction nucleotides: 8. In nucleotides, the CDR3 is TGCGCCAGCGGCACCACTAGCGGTGCCTACGAGCAGTACTTC. This sequence encodes CASGTTSGAYEQYF.

This clone was counted a few times. The J gene is TRBJ1-1, the V gene TRBV2; a possible D gene is TRBD1 (6 bases). From germline, CDR1 is SNHLY and CDR2 FYNNEI. Trimming pared 5 bases from V and 1 base from J, leaving 8 bases between. The CDR3 sequence is 13 residues long. The CDR3 DNA follows: TGTGCCAGCAGTAAACAGGGGAACACTGAAGCTTTCTTT. It encodes CASSKQGNTEAFF.

The chain uses TRBV7-9 and TRBJ2-2; unclear D gene. The CDR3 consists of 14 residues. CDR1 SEHNR and CDR2 FQNEAQ come from the germline V gene (reference sequence). Trimming shortened V by 1 base and J by 4 bases, and 7 bases separated the two germline ends. The CDR3 nucleotides read TGTGCCAGCAGCTTAGTGCAGGCCACCGGGGAGCTGTTTTTT. Its protein product is CASSLVQATGELFF. Filled out from reference TRBV7-9 and TRBJ2-2, the complete variable domain reads DTGVSQNPRHKITKRGQNVTFRCDPISEHNRLYWYRQTLGQGPEFLTYFQNEAQLEKSRLLSDRFSAERPKGSFSTLEIQRTEQGDSAMYLCASSLVQATGELFFGEGSRLTVL.

This clone has a handful of counts. V and J are TRBV5-1 and TRBJ2-1; TRBD1 matches 9 bases. This CDR3 is built from 17 residues. V lost 2 bases to trimming and J lost 8 bases; unmatched junction nucleotides: 14. Germline CDR1 reads SGHRS; CDR2 reads YFSETQ. In DNA, the CDR3 is TGCGCCAGCAGCTTAATCACAGGGGGCGCGTATAGGGATGAGCAGTTCTTC. Translated, it gives CASSLITGGAYRDEQFF.

This CDR3 reads CASSFHLAGGRTGELFF. The CDR3 nucleotides are TGTGCCAGCAGCTTCCACCTGGCGGGAGGGAGGACCGGGGAGCTGTTTTTT. The chain has TRBV7-2 and TRBJ2-2, with 9 bases aligning to TRBD2. CDR3 length equals 17 residues. Germline V CDR1 and CDR2: SGHTA, FQGNSA. Trimming removed 3 bases from V and 5 bases from J; junction bases left unmatched: 10.

The V gene is TRBV18, the J gene TRBJ2-5; TRBD1 matches 8 bases. The trim removed 0 bases at V and 4 bases at J, leaving 4 bases unmatched. This CDR3 is 15 amino acids long. The germline V gene encodes CDR1 KGHSH and CDR2 LQKENI. CDR3 nucleotides: TGTGCCAGCTCACCACCGTCAGGGGGCGGAGAGACCCAGTACTTC. Translating it yields CASSPPSGGGETQYF.

The chain is built from TRBV9 and TRBJ2-5, with a weak D call TRBD2 (6 bases). The V end lost 3 bases, the J end lost 5 bases, and 14 bases lay between the germline ends. Germline CDR1 is SGDLS and CDR2 is YYNGEE. The CDR3 is 14 amino acids. The DNA of the CDR3 is TGTGCCAGCAGCGGCTCCCAGGAGGGGGAGACCCAGTACTTC. Translated, it gives CASSGSQEGETQYF.

CDR3 nucleotides: TGTGCCAGCAGTGCGGGTGAGCAGTTCTTC. Translated: CASSAGEQFF. The V gene is TRBV25-1, the J gene TRBJ2-1; D call uncertain. CDR1 and CDR2 (germline): MGHDK, SYGVNS. CDR3 length: 10 amino acids. Deletions cut 4 bases from V and 9 bases from J, with 4 bases between.

This chain joins TRBV18 and TRBJ2-1; TRBD2 might be the D (5 bases). With 0 bases removed from V and 8 bases from J, the gap between germline ends came to 8 bases. The CDR3 sequence is 13 residues long. The germline CDR1 and CDR2 sequences are KGHSH and LQKENI. Here the CDR3 reads CASSPPGGDEQFF. The CDR3, as DNA: TGTGCCAGCTCACCACCAGGAGGCGATGAGCAGTTCTTC.

V is TRBV12-5 and J is TRBJ1-5; D not resolved. Per germline, CDR1 LGHNT and CDR2 FRNRAP. Trimming removed 5 bases from V and 7 bases from J, with 9 bases in between. This CDR3 is built from 12 residues. The CDR3 loop is CASGPRGQPQHF. The CDR3 nucleotides are TGTGCTAGTGGTCCCCGAGGGCAGCCCCAGCATTTT. Full variable domain (outside the CDR3, taken from reference TRBV12-5 and TRBJ1-5): DARVTQTPRHKVTEMGQEVTMRCQPILGHNTVFWYRQTMMQGLELLAYFRNRAPLDDSGMPKDRFSAEMPDATLATLKIQPSEPRDSAVYFCASGPRGQPQHFGDGTRLSIL.

This chain's CDR3 is CASSNGTGGNTEAFF. The CDR3 DNA reads TGTGCCAGCAGCAATGGGACAGGGGGAAATACTGAAGCTTTCTTT. This chain joins TRBV7-9 and TRBJ1-1; 11 bases match TRBD1. V lost 5 bases, J lost 5 bases, and 7 bases stayed unmatched. The CDR3 consists of 15 residues. Germline V gene data show CDR1 as SEHNR and CDR2 as FQNEAQ (reference sequence). Full variable domain (outside the CDR3, taken from reference TRBV7-9 and TRBJ1-1): DTGVSQNPRHKITKRGQNVTFRCDPISEHNRLYWYRQTLGQGPEFLTYFQNEAQLEKSRLLSDRFSAERPKGSFSTLEIQRTEQGDSAMYLCASSNGTGGNTEAFFGQGTRLTVV.

This clone is deemed medium-sized. CDR3 loop: CASSVWGGRADNEQFF. Here the CDR3 DNA reads TGTGCCAGCAGCGTATGGGGCGGGAGGGCCGATAATGAGCAGTTCTTC. The rearrangement joins TRBV9 to TRBJ2-1, with 9 bases lining up with TRBD2. V shed 1 base and J 7 bases; nucleotides not matched to a gene: 9. The CDR3 contains 16 residues. CDR1 and CDR2 from the germline V gene are SGDLS and YYNGEE.

V and J are TRBV4-3 and TRBJ1-4; D remains ambiguous. CDR3 length: 16 amino acids. V lost 0 bases and J lost 8, with 16 bases in between. Germline values: CDR1 LGHNA, CDR2 YSLEER. CDR3 in DNA: TGCGCCAGCAGCCAAGATGGATGGGGTCGGGAAGAAAAACTGTTTTTT. Translation: CASSQDGWGREEKLFF.

This chain uses TRBV6-1 with TRBJ1-1; TRBD1 aligns across 7 bases. Unmatched junction bases numbered 10, after V lost 8 bases and J lost 1 base. The CDR3 runs to 15 residues. CDR1 is MNHNS and CDR2 is SASEGT in the germline V gene. CDR3: CASYSDRWGNTEAFF. CDR3 nucleotide sequence: TGTGCCAGCTATTCGGACAGGTGGGGGAACACTGAAGCTTTCTTT.

This chain connects TRBV27 to TRBJ1-5; tentative D call: TRBD1 (5 bases). Germline CDR1 is MNHEY and CDR2 is SMNVEV (reference sequence). Between the trimmed V and J ends, which lost 5 bases and 0 bases, there was a span of 11 bases. There are 15 residues in the CDR3. The CDR3 DNA sequence: TGTGCCAGCAGTCTACAGGCCTTTAGCAATCAGCCCCAGCATTTT. Its protein product is CASSLQAFSNQPQHF.